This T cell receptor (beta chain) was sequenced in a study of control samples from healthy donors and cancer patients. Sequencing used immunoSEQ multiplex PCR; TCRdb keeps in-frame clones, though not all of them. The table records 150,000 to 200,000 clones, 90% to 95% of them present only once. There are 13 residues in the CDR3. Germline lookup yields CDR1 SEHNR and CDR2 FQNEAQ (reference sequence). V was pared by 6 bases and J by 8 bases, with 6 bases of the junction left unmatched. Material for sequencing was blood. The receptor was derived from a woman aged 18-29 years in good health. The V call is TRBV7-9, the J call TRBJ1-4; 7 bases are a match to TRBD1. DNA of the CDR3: TGTGCCAGCAGGTCAGGGGGAGAAGAAAAACTGTTTTTT. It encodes CASRSGGEEKLFF. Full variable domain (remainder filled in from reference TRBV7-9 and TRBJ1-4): DTGVSQNPRHKITKRGQNVTFRCDPISEHNRLYWYRQTLGQGPEFLTYFQNEAQLEKSRLLSDRFSAERPKGSFSTLEIQRTEQGDSAMYLCASRSGGEEKLFFGSGTQLSVL.